Listed below are T cell receptor beta chains from one sample, sequenced in a study of cytomegalovirus exposure and HLA in healthy donors. Generated by immunoSEQ multiplex PCR, the TCRdb table keeps only in-frame clones and is missing some. This sample has around 100,000 clones, with about four fifths found just once. Sequencing used PBMCs. The receptors here all came from a woman aged 18-29 years in good health and CMV-seropositive. Both conserved end residues are part of each CDR3. D genes are given only for firm matches. A clone size is listed for some rows: how often the clone was seen (once, few, many), or a class if it is expanded.

>TRBJ2-5|TRBV6-5|.|TRBD2
TGTGCCAGCAGTTACCTCACTAGCGGGAGCCCAGAGACCCAGTACTTC
CASSYLTSGSPETQYF
>TRBJ2-4|TRBV27|.|TRBD1
TGTGCCAGCAGGGGAACAGGGGCGGCCAAAAACATTCAGTACTTC
CASRGTGAAKNIQYF
>TRBJ1-1|TRBV4-1|.|.
TGCGCCAGCAGCCAGATAGGGGGCACTGAAGCTTTCTTT
CASSQIGGTEAFF
>TRBJ2-5|TRBV4-1|.|.
TGCGCCAGCAGCCAAGCGGGAGAAGAGACCCAGTACTTC
CASSQAGEETQYF
>TRBJ1-2|TRBV6-1|few|TRBD1
TGTGCCAGCAGTTCCAGGACAGGTGCTAACTATGGCTACACCTTC
CASSSRTGANYGYTF
>TRBJ2-3|TRBV9|.|.
TGTGCCAGCAGCCCAAAGGTTGGGGGCGGATTGAAAGGCACAGATACGCAGTATTTT
CASSPKVGGGLKGTDTQYF
>TRBJ2-7|TRBV18|.|.
TGTGCCAGCTCACCACCGGGGAGCGAGGACGAGCAGTACTTC
CASSPPGSEDEQYF
>TRBJ1-3|TRBV4-1|.|.
TGCGCCAGCAGCCAAGGTGCACAGACCCCCTCTGCTGGAAACACCATATATTTT
CASSQGAQTPSAGNTIYF
>TRBJ1-2|TRBV18|.|TRBD1
TGTGCCAGCTCACCGGGACAGGACTATGGCTACACCTTC
CASSPGQDYGYTF
>TRBJ1-2|TRBV28|once|TRBD1
TGTGCCAGCAGGGACCCGACAGGGGCGGCAGGCTACACCTTC
CASRDPTGAAGYTF
>TRBJ1-3|TRBV7-9|once|.
TGTGCCAGCAGCTTAGGGTCGGGCTCTGGAAACACCATATATTTT
CASSLGSGSGNTIYF
>TRBJ2-2|TRBV7-7|.|.
TGTGCTAGCAGCTTCGGGGAATCCGGGGAGCTGTTTTTT
CASSFGESGELFF
>TRBJ2-2|TRBV7-4|.|TRBD2
TGTGCCAGCAGGGGGCGGGAGGGCCCGGGGGACACCGGGGAGCTGTTTTTT
CASRGREGPGDTGELFF
>TRBJ1-4|TRBV6-1|.|.
TGTGCCAGCAGTCTACAACAGGTCTTTAATGAAAAACTGTTTTTT
CASSLQQVFNEKLFF
>TRBJ2-1|TRBV28|.|.
TGTGCCAGCACCCGCTTCAACAGGGTTCCCACAAATGAGCAGTTCTTC
CASTRFNRVPTNEQFF
>TRBJ2-7|TRBV9|once|TRBD2
TGTGCCAGCAGTCAGTTTGCTAGCGGATCCTACGAGCAGTACTTC
CASSQFASGSYEQYF
>TRBJ1-1|TRBV7-8|.|TRBD1
TGTGCCAGCAGCCACCCCGACAGGGACACTGAAGCTTTCTTT
CASSHPDRDTEAFF
>TRBJ2-3|TRBV13|.|TRBD2
TGTGCCAGCCAGACTAGCGGTAGCACAGATACGCAGTATTTT
CASQTSGSTDTQYF
>TRBJ1-2|TRBV5-1|few|TRBD1
TGCGCCAGCAGCTTAGGGGGCGCGAGTGGCTACACCTTC
CASSLGGASGYTF
>TRBJ2-3|TRBV5-1|.|TRBD2
TGCGCCAGCAGCTTGGAGCCGGGCGGGAGGGCACAAGATACGCAGTATTTT
CASSLEPGGRAQDTQYF
>TRBJ1-5|TRBV5-1|few|TRBD1
TGCGCCAGCAGTCGGACAGGTCGACAGCCCCAGCATTTT
CASSRTGRQPQHF
>TRBJ2-2|TRBV2|.|TRBD1
TGTGCCAGCAGGCAGGGGGTGGGCGGGGAGCTGTTTTTT
CASRQGVGGELFF
>TRBJ1-2|TRBV6-4|once|TRBD1
TGTGCCAGCAGCCAGGGGGCCGGCTATGGCTACACCTTC
CASSQGAGYGYTF
>TRBJ2-7|TRBV5-1|.|TRBD2
TGCGCCAGCAGCTCGACTAGCGGGAGCTACGAGCAGTACTTC
CASSSTSGSYEQYF
>TRBJ2-7|TRBV13|.|TRBD1
TGTGCCAGCAGAATAAGGACAGGGCGGGACAACGAGCAGTACTTC
CASRIRTGRDNEQYF
>TRBJ2-3|TRBV7-3|few|.
TGTGCCAGCAGCTTGAGGGCACGGGGGTCAGATACGCAGTATTTT
CASSLRARGSDTQYF
>TRBJ1-5|TRBV27|.|.
TGTGCCAGCAGTTTATCCCCCACGCGCCAGCCCCAGCATTTT
CASSLSPTRQPQHF
>TRBJ2-1|TRBV19|.|.
TGTGCCAGTAGTAAGGGGCAGAGTCGTGAGCAGTTCTTC
CASSKGQSREQFF
>TRBJ2-7|TRBV5-1|.|TRBD1
TGCGCCAGCAGGTCGACAGGGCCCTACGAGCAGTACTTC
CASRSTGPYEQYF
>TRBJ2-1|TRBV30|.|TRBD2
TGTGCCTGGAGTGTAGGAGAGGCGGGGGCCTACAATGAGCAGTTCTTC
CAWSVGEAGAYNEQFF
>TRBJ2-7|TRBV30|.|.
TGTGCCTGGAGTAGGGGGTGGCCCAACGAGCAGTACTTC
CAWSRGWPNEQYF
>TRBJ1-1|TRBV19|.|TRBD1
TGTGCCAGTAGTAATACCCGGACAGGGAACACTGAAGCTTTCTTT
CASSNTRTGNTEAFF
>TRBJ1-2|TRBV11-2|.|TRBD1
TGTGCCAGCAGCTTAGGACAGGGGGTTGATGGCTACACCTTC
CASSLGQGVDGYTF
>TRBJ1-2|TRBV7-3|.|TRBD1
TGTGCCAGCAGCCTCGGGACAGACACTAACTATGGCTACACCTTC
CASSLGTDTNYGYTF
>TRBJ2-5|TRBV5-1|.|TRBD2
TGCGCCAGCAGCTTGGTACTAGCGGGCCGAGAGACCCAGTACTTC
CASSLVLAGRETQYF
>TRBJ2-7|TRBV10-1|.|TRBD2
TGCGCCAGCAGTGAGTCGGTAGCGGGGCGCTACGAGCAGTACTTC
CASSESVAGRYEQYF
>TRBJ1-4|TRBV28|.|TRBD1
TGTGCCAGCAGTTTATGGCAGGGGGCATTGAAACTGTTTTTT
CASSLWQGALKLFF
>TRBJ1-4|TRBV10-3|.|TRBD1
TGTGCCATCAGGGGACAGGGGAGGGAAAAACTGTTTTTT
CAIRGQGREKLFF
>TRBJ1-6|TRBV5-6|few|.
TGTGCCAGCGTCTACCGGGAATCCTATAATTCACCCCTCCACTTT
CASVYRESYNSPLHF
>TRBJ1-4|TRBV5-1|.|.
TGCGCCAGCAGCTTGTTAAGGGCGGGTGAAAAACTGTTTTTT
CASSLLRAGEKLFF
>TRBJ2-4|TRBV5-6|once|.
TGTGCCAGCAGCTCTGGGGGCCAGGGAAAGTACTTC
CASSSGGQGKYF
>TRBJ2-1|TRBV6-6|.|TRBD2
TGTGCCAGCAGTTCGGGACTAGTAAATGAGCAGTTCTTC
CASSSGLVNEQFF
>TRBJ2-1|TRBV9|once|.
TGTGCCAGCAGCGTAGCGAGAACCGATTACAATGAGCAGTTCTTC
CASSVARTDYNEQFF
>TRBJ1-2|TRBV28|.|.
TGTGCCAGCACCCCGGGTCCTGGGAGAGTAGGCACCTTC
CASTPGPGRVGTF
>TRBJ2-7|TRBV7-9|.|TRBD2
TGTGCCAGCAGTAGGCGGGAGACTAACGAGCAGTACTTC
CASSRRETNEQYF
>TRBJ1-5|TRBV6-5|.|.
TGTGCCAGCAGTCCCGACCCCGGGGGTGGGCCCCAGCATTTT
CASSPDPGGGPQHF
>TRBJ1-2|TRBV7-8|.|.
TGTGCCAGCAGCTTAGCTAGGTTGGGCAGGGGCGGCTACACCTTC
CASSLARLGRGGYTF